This TCR beta chain was recorded in a study of cytomegalovirus exposure and HLA in healthy donors. The trim removed 4 bases at V and 5 bases at J, leaving 13 bases unmatched. CDR1 is MGHRA, CDR2 YSYEKL, per germline. This CDR3 is built from 17 residues. The study ran its PCR with 60 Vbeta and 13 Jbeta primers. The protocol was immunoSEQ multiplex PCR, while the TCRdb copy is restricted to in-frame clones and leaves out a portion. This sample has more than 100,000 clones, with around 9% found just once. Points on this clone: Other DNA variants within this sample encode the same CDR3.

Participants comprised healthy donors of bone marrow. Likely unrecorded immune exposures existed in these nominally healthy donors. Sample: PBMCs. This TCR was sampled from a woman between 35 and 50 years old in good health and CMV-seropositive. The J gene is TRBJ1-1, the V gene TRBV4-1; TRBD1 agrees at 10 bases. The CDR3 bases are TGCGCCAGCAGCCCTTCCCGGGACAGGGGAGATCGGACTGAAGCTTTCTTT. Its translation is CASSPSRDRGDRTEAFF.